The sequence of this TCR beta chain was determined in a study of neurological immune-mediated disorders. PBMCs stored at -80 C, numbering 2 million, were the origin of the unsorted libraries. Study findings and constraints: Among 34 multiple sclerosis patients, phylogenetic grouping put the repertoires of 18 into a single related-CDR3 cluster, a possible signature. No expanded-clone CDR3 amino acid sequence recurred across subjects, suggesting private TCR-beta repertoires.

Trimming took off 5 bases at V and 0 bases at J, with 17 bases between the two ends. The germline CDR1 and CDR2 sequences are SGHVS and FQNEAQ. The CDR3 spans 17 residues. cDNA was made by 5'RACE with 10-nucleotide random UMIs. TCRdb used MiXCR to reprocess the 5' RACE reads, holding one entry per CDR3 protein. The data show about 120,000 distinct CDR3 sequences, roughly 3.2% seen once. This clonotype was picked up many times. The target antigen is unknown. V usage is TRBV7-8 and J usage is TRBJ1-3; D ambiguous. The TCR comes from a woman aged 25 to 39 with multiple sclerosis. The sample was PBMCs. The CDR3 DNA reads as TGTGCCAGCAGCCCCAATCTATCGGGCAGCTCTGGAAACACCATATATTTT. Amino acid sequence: CASSPNLSGSSGNTIYF. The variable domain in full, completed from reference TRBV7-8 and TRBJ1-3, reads GAGVSQSPRYKVAKRGQDVALRCDPISGHVSLFWYQQALGQGPEFLTYFQNEAQLDKSGLPSDRFFAERPEGSVSTLKIQRTQQEDSAVYLCASSPNLSGSSGNTIYFGEGSWLTVV.